The entry below gives a single T cell receptor (beta chain) sequence along with its context. The antigen is not known. Normal lung was taken at the farthest possible site, at least 3 cm from tumour. Frozen unsorted single-cell suspensions supplied the genomic DNA. Sequencing was performed with immunoSEQ multiplex PCR; in TCRdb, only in-frame clones are kept and a portion is missing. The table shows 2,400 or so clones, with roughly four fifths occurring only once. CDR3 size: 15 residues. The data stem from a study of immune cell composition in non-small cell lung cancer. Study-wide results and limits: No significant correlation existed between pack-years smoked and tumour clonality. Squamous carcinomas (approximately 75%) more often had tumour-associated clones >0.5% than adenocarcinomas (roughly 33%).

These data were also reused for a study on CD4 T cells in lung cancer. That source notes: Patients' blood was tested for T-cell responses to mutation-encoded neoepitopes.

What was sequenced was non-adjacent lung tissue. This chain joins TRBV21-1 and TRBJ2-7; the tabulated D call, TRBD1, remains unverified against the DNA. TRBV21-1 is described as a pseudogene. The clonotype originates from a human donor with non-small cell lung cancer. The CDR3 nucleotides are TGTGCCAGCATTCAGGGGCGTCCGAGATCCTACGAGCAGTACTTC. Amino acid sequence: CASIQGRPRSYEQYF.